This T cell receptor beta chain was found in a study of T cells in Graves' hyperthyroidism and ophthalmopathy. Researchers took RNA transcripts and amplified the TCR beta CDR3 regions from them. When the TCR CDR3 underwent first-round RT-PCR, the HTBI primer set was used. TCRdb used MiXCR to reprocess the multiplex PCR reads, holding one entry per CDR3 protein. The sample records about 520,000 distinct CDR3 sequences, around 22% being singletons. CDR3 length: 13 residues. The V gene lost 3 bases and the J gene lost 3 bases, with 11 bases spanning the gap. CDR1 is GTSNPN, CDR2 SVGIG, per germline (reference sequence). This clonotype was seen at least ten times.

This receptor was obtained from a woman in her thirties with Graves' ophthalmopathy. The chain couples TRBV30 to TRBJ1-1; D unresolved. Input material: blood. This CDR3 is CAWSPQRDTEAFF. The CDR3 nucleotides are TGTGCCTGGAGCCCTCAACGGGACACTGAAGCTTTCTTT.